This record looks at one TCR beta chain sequence and its context. The source of the sample is a study of blood T cell repertoires in COVID-19. Repertoires were generated with immunoSEQ multiplex PCR, while TCRdb's copy carries only in-frame clones and drops some. Among roughly 260,000 clones listed, 70% to 90% were seen once. What was sequenced was peripheral blood. This sequence was found in a woman in her 40s with acute or convalescent COVID-19.

The CDR3, as DNA: TGTGCCACCAGTGATTTAGAGCCGAGGGTGGAGTACGAGCAGTACGTC. Its protein product is CATSDLEPRVEYEQYV. This chain connects TRBV24-1 to TRBJ2-7; possibly TRBD2 for D (5 bases). Germline CDR1 KGHDR, CDR2 SFDVKD. This CDR3 has 16 amino acids. Trimming took 1 base from V and 4 from J, leaving 16 bases between them.